What follows are 21 T cell receptor beta chains derived from one specimen sequenced in a study of PD-1 blockade in classical Hodgkin lymphoma. Sequencing was performed with immunoSEQ multiplex PCR; in TCRdb, only in-frame clones are kept and a portion is missing. This sample yields approximately 49,000 clones, of which about 80% are seen a single time; 15% to 20% belongs to the top ten. Time point denoted: cycle 4 day 1 (C4D1), after five to seven weeks of nivolumab. Brentuximab vedotin exposure varied, and every patient relapsed after autologous stem cell transplantation. Here the sequenced sample was peripheral blood mononuclear cells (PBMCs), taken before the fourth cycle of nivolumab. The receptors stem from a human donor with classical Hodgkin lymphoma.

This clone was seen just once. The chain employs TRBV14 and TRBJ2-5; 9 bases match TRBD2. Germline CDR1 SGHDN, CDR2 FVKESK. The CDR3 loop spans 18 amino acids. The trim removed 0 bases at V and 5 bases at J, leaving 13 bases unmatched. For the CDR3, the DNA is TGTGCCAGCAGCCAAGATCGGATTAGCGGGAGAAGATTGGAGACCCAGTACTTC. The encoded protein is CASSQDRISGRRLETQYF. Looking up the rest from reference TRBV14 and TRBJ2-5 gives the full variable domain: EAGVTQFPSHSVIEKGQTVTLRCDPISGHDNLYWYRRVMGKEIKFLLHFVKESKQDESGMPNNRFLAERTGGTYSTLKVQPAELEDSGVYFCASSQDRISGRRLETQYFGPGTRLLVL.

This chain uses TRBV19 with TRBJ2-3, with TRBD2 matching over 12 bases. The CDR3 spans 16 residues. The junction had 6 bases not matched to a gene; V was cut back by 6 bases and J by 2 bases. Looked up from germline, CDR1 is LNHDA and CDR2 is SQIVND (reference sequence). This chain's CDR3 is CASRLTSGSLTDTQYF. In DNA, the CDR3 is TGTGCCAGTAGACTGACTAGCGGGAGCCTCACAGATACGCAGTATTTT.

The V and J genes are TRBV6-5 and TRBJ1-2; 10 bases are a match to TRBD1. Unmatched junction bases numbered 8, after V lost 6 bases and J lost 10 bases. The germline gives CDR1 MNHEY, CDR2 SVGAGI. The CDR3 consists of 13 residues. The DNA of the CDR3 is TGTGCCAGCAGCCGACAGGGGGCGAACGACTACACCTTC. Translation gives CASSRQGANDYTF.

This clone has more than one count but fewer than ten. V is TRBV14 and J is TRBJ1-4; D gene unclear. The germline gives CDR1 SGHDN, CDR2 FVKESK. There are 14 residues in the CDR3. Trimming shortened V by 0 bases and J by 8 bases, and 10 bases separated the two germline ends. The CDR3, as DNA: TGTGCCAGCAGCCAAGATTCCTACCGGGAAAAACTGTTTTTT. Translation gives CASSQDSYREKLFF.

The rearrangement links TRBV18 to TRBJ2-2; D is perhaps TRBD2 (5 bases). The V gene's germline CDR1 is KGHSH and CDR2 LQKENI. The V gene lost 3 bases and the J gene lost 7 bases, with 15 bases spanning the gap. This CDR3 has 15 residues. In DNA form, the CDR3 reads TGTGCCAGCTCACCCCGGGGAGTGGAGTTCGGGGAGCTGTTTTTT. Translating gives CASSPRGVEFGELFF. Full variable domain (rest looked up from reference TRBV18 and TRBJ2-2): NAGVMQNPRHLVRRRGQEARLRCSPMKGHSHVYWYRQLPEEGLKFMVYLQKENIIDESGMPKERFSAEFPKEGPSILRIQQVVRGDSAAYFCASSPRGVEFGELFFGEGSRLTVL.

In this sample, this clone turned up once. CDR3 loop: CASSSRQGRTEAFF. The CDR3 DNA is TGTGCCAGCAGCTCTCGACAGGGGCGCACTGAAGCTTTCTTT. The chain recombines TRBV7-2 with TRBJ1-1; 8 nucleotides align to TRBD1. The length of the CDR3 is 14 residues. Germline trimming cut 4 bases from V and 4 bases from J; bases unmatched to any gene: 5. In germline, CDR1 is SGHTA, CDR2 FQGNSA.

The chain uses TRBV7-9 and TRBJ2-5, with 10 bases matching TRBD1. The J call is in doubt because the DNA end fits TRBJ2-7 better. Per the germline V gene, CDR1 is SEHNR and CDR2 is FQNEAQ (reference sequence). The CDR3 has 15 residues. This CDR3 reads CASSSVGQGHYEQYF. DNA of the CDR3: TGTGCCAGCAGCTCTGTGGGACAGGGGCACTACGAGCAGTACTTC.

The genes are TRBV7-2 and TRBJ2-3; weak D call: TRBD2 (5 bases). The CDR3 is 13 residues long. Germline CDR1 is SGHTA and CDR2 is FQGNSA. V gave up 4 bases and J gave up 5 bases, with 10 bases separating them. CDR3 DNA sequence: TGTGCCAGCAGCTCCCCGAGGGTAGATACGCAGTATTTT. Encoded protein: CASSSPRVDTQYF.

J is TRBJ2-3 and V is TRBV7-2; 9 positions match TRBD2. There are 14 residues in the CDR3. The V segment lost 6 bases and the J segment 5 bases; nucleotides outside the gene matches: 6. The germline gives CDR1 SGHTA, CDR2 FQGNSA. The CDR3 reads CASRREGFGDTQYF. CDR3 in DNA: TGTGCCAGCAGGCGGGAGGGGTTCGGAGATACGCAGTATTTT.

The chain couples TRBV2 to TRBJ2-5; D remains unclear. The closer fit of TRBJ2-7 to the DNA end suggests the J call may be wrong. This CDR3 is 12 amino acids long. The germline V gene has CDR1 SNHLY and CDR2 FYNNEI. The DNA of the CDR3 is TGTGCCAGCAGCCGAGTCGGGTACGAGCAGTACTTC. Encoded protein: CASSRVGYEQYF.

The J gene is TRBJ1-1, the V gene TRBV4-2; D perhaps matches TRBD1 (5 bases). CDR3 length: 14 amino acids. The germline CDR1 and CDR2 sequences are LGHNA and YNFKEQ. Trimming left V 1 base short and J 1 base short, with 7 bases between. The CDR3 protein is CASSQGTRNTEAFF. The CDR3 DNA sequence: TGTGCCAGCAGCCAAGGGACAAGGAACACTGAAGCTTTCTTT.

The rearrangement uses TRBV7-8 and TRBJ2-2; TRBD2 aligns across 13 bases. The CDR3 sequence is 17 residues long. The germline CDR1 and CDR2 sequences are SGHVS and FQNEAQ. With V trimmed by 4 bases and J by 6 bases, 8 bases remained unmatched. The CDR3 protein is CASSSGLAGAPSGELFF. Here the CDR3 DNA reads TGTGCCAGCAGCTCTGGACTAGCGGGGGCCCCCTCCGGGGAGCTGTTTTTT.

This chain joins TRBV10-3 and TRBJ1-4; D is undetermined. The CDR3 extends over 12 amino acids. Trimming stripped 7 bases from V and 4 bases from J, with 7 bases between. The germline gives CDR1 ENHRY, CDR2 SYGVKD. In nucleotides, the CDR3 is TGTGCCATCAAGCGTGATAATGAAAAACTGTTTTTT. It encodes CAIKRDNEKLFF.

The chain uses TRBV2 and TRBJ1-2; no definite D call. This CDR3 spans 13 amino acids. V was cut by 1 base and J by 8 bases, with 11 bases left in between. Germline lookup yields CDR1 SNHLY and CDR2 FYNNEI. The CDR3 sequence is CASSEGHTYGYTF. The DNA for the CDR3 is TGTGCCAGCAGTGAAGGTCATACATACGGCTACACCTTC.

This clone has just one count. The V call is TRBV28, the J call TRBJ2-3; D is undetermined. Germline CDR1 is MDHEN and CDR2 is SYDVKM. Trimming pared 5 bases from V and 6 bases from J, leaving 9 bases between. The CDR3 contains 12 residues. CDR3: CASSQVEDTQYF. CDR3 sequence (DNA): TGTGCCAGCAGTCAGGTTGAGGATACGCAGTATTTT. The full variable domain, in which reference TRBV28 and TRBJ2-3 provide the parts outside the CDR3, is DVKVTQSSRYLVKRTGEKVFLECVQDMDHENMFWYRQDPGLGLRLIYFSYDVKMKEKGDIPEGYSVSREKKERFSLILESASTNQTSMYLCASSQVEDTQYFGPGTRLTVL.

A few counts support this clone. The chain combines TRBV6-5 with TRBJ2-3; 7 nucleotides align to TRBD2. CDR1 is MNHEY and CDR2 is SVGAGI in the germline V gene. The V segment lost 6 bases and the J segment 0 bases; nucleotides outside the gene matches: 6. The CDR3 loop spans 15 amino acids. The CDR3 protein is CASSPLAASTDTQYF. The CDR3 DNA follows: TGTGCCAGCAGCCCCCTAGCGGCTAGCACAGATACGCAGTATTTT.

DNA of the CDR3: TGTGCCAGCAGTATCGGACAGGGGGCCCAAGAGACCCAGTACTTC. Translation: CASSIGQGAQETQYF. This chain connects TRBV6-5 to TRBJ2-5; 11 nucleotides agree with TRBD1. The CDR3 is 15 amino acids. J gave up 1 base and V 5 bases, and 3 bases lay outside the gene matches. Germline CDR1 reads MNHEY; CDR2 reads SVGAGI.

This sequence joins TRBV6-6 and TRBJ1-6, with D possibly TRBD1 on 5 matching bases. CDR3 size: 16 residues. V lost 7 bases and J 0 bases, leaving 13 bases between the germline ends. CDR1 is MNHNY, CDR2 SVGAGI, per germline (reference sequence). CDR3 in amino acids: CASNLGLSSYNSPLHF. CDR3 bases: TGTGCCAGCAACTTGGGGCTTAGCTCCTATAATTCACCCCTCCACTTT.

The V call is TRBV5-1, the J call TRBJ1-1; D is undetermined. This CDR3 region has 13 residues. Germline lookup yields CDR1 SGHRS and CDR2 YFSETQ. The V end lost 2 bases, the J end lost 1 base, and 6 bases lay between the germline ends. The CDR3 bases are TGCGCCAGCAGCTTTACGGGGAACACTGAAGCTTTCTTT. It is translated as CASSFTGNTEAFF.

The sample holds a few counts of this clone. This chain uses TRBV28 with TRBJ1-1; D unresolved. Looked up from germline, CDR1 is MDHEN and CDR2 is SYDVKM. The CDR3 spans 14 residues. Trimming stripped 3 bases from V and 4 bases from J, with 12 bases between. This chain's CDR3 is CASSLTGMGTEAFF. Written as DNA, the CDR3 is TGTGCCAGCAGTTTGACGGGGATGGGCACTGAAGCTTTCTTT.

The chain employs TRBV7-2 and TRBJ2-3; unclear D gene. The length of the CDR3 is 13 residues. Germline V gives CDR1 SGHTA, CDR2 FQGNSA. V was pared by 4 bases and J by 5 bases, with 10 bases between. The CDR3 DNA follows: TGTGCCAGCAGCTATAGGTGGGAAGATACGCAGTATTTT. Translated: CASSYRWEDTQYF. The entire variable domain, with the rest obtained from reference TRBV7-2 and TRBJ2-3, is as follows: GAGVSQSPSNKVTEKGKDVELRCDPISGHTALYWYRQSLGQGLEFLIYFQGNSAPDKSGLPSDRFSAERTGGSVSTLTIQRTQQEDSAVYLCASSYRWEDTQYFGPGTRLTVL.